What follows are 15 T cell receptor beta chains derived from one specimen sequenced in a study of synovial regulatory T cells in juvenile arthritis (dated by TCRdb to about 2015). The library relied on the immunoSEQ multiplex PCR assay. In TCRdb, the immuneACCESS table is reduced to in-frame sequences with V and J assigned. These tables do not hold every clone; where another copy was compared, an unresolved V gene accounts for under half, and the others remain unexplained. In this sample's table one finds approximately 9,900 clones. Of the sample, approximately 0.7% falls within the top ten clones. Sequencing was done on a sample of Treg cells from blood. The cell subset or site tag for this specimen amounts to: remaining (HLA-DR-negative) circulating blood Treg cells. Receptors were obtained from a donor aged 2-30 years with juvenile idiopathic arthritis.

CDR3 sequence: CASSSVRGGTDTQYF. The rearrangement joins TRBV7-2 to TRBJ2-3; the D call from TCRdb, TRBD2, cannot be confirmed without DNA. The CDR3 sequence is 15 residues long. DNA was not recorded. Germline V gene lookup returns CDR1 SGHTA and CDR2 FQGNSA. The full variable domain, completed using reference TRBV7-2 and TRBJ2-3, is GAGVSQSPSNKVTEKGKDVELRCDPISGHTALYWYRQSLGQGLEFLIYFQGNSAPDKSGLPSDRFSAERTGGSVSTLTIQRTQQEDSAVYLCASSSVRGGTDTQYFGPGTRLTVL.

The rearrangement uses TRBV15 and TRBJ1-4. Germline V gives CDR1 LNHNV, CDR2 YYDKDF (reference sequence). This CDR3 spans 15 amino acids. DNA is not recorded here. The CDR3 spells CATSRDKGLNEKLFF.

V gene TRBV7-9 combines with J gene TRBJ2-3. The CDR3 sequence is 16 residues long. The DNA is not on file. Per germline, CDR1 SEHNR and CDR2 FQNEAQ (reference sequence). This chain's CDR3 is CASSPPVLEGTDTQYF. Using reference TRBV7-9 and TRBJ2-3 for the parts outside the CDR3, the full variable domain is DTGVSQNPRHKITKRGQNVTFRCDPISEHNRLYWYRQTLGQGPEFLTYFQNEAQLEKSRLLSDRFSAERPKGSFSTLEIQRTEQGDSAMYLCASSPPVLEGTDTQYFGPGTRLTVL.

The chain combines TRBV7-6 with TRBJ2-2; TCRdb indicates TRBD2, and absent DNA this call remains unverified. CDR3 length: 17 amino acids. DNA is not recorded here. The germline gives CDR1 SGHVS, CDR2 FNYEAQ. The CDR3 sequence is CASSLMTSGTGTGELFF.

V and J are TRBV7-9 and TRBJ2-7; absent DNA, TCRdb's TRBD2 call cannot be checked. This CDR3 is 15 amino acids long. No DNA sequence is on record. The germline V gene has CDR1 SEHNR and CDR2 FQNEAQ (reference sequence). This chain's CDR3 is CASSLLAGASYEQYF.

The chain recombines TRBV30 with TRBJ1-4; TCRdb lists TRBD1, though no DNA is available to test this call. The CDR3 sequence is 13 residues long. Nucleotide data are not available. Germline V gene sequence: CDR1 GTSNPN, CDR2 SVGIG (reference sequence). This CDR3 is CAWNRGQFEKLFF.

J is TRBJ1-1 and V is TRBV7-9. This CDR3 comprises 13 residues. DNA is not recorded here. In germline, CDR1 is SEHNR, CDR2 FQNEAQ (reference sequence). The CDR3 sequence: CASSFGERTEAFF.

This chain joins TRBV6-6 and TRBJ1-1; TCRdb designates TRBD1, a call that cannot be tested without DNA. CDR1 and CDR2 (germline): MNHNY, SVGAGI (reference sequence). This CDR3 is 15 amino acids long. A DNA sequence was not provided. The CDR3 here is CASSLDRRRGTEAFF.

The genes are TRBV5-6 and TRBJ1-1. CDR1 SGHDT and CDR2 YYEEEE come from the germline V gene. The CDR3 is 15 amino acids. No DNA was logged. CDR3 amino acids: CASSLAGGRDTEAFF.

The chain is built from TRBV9 and TRBJ2-1; the D call of TRBD2 rests on TCRdb alone, since no DNA is present to check it. The CDR3 extends over 16 amino acids. No DNA appears here. The V gene's germline CDR1 is SGDLS and CDR2 YYNGEE. The CDR3 sequence: CASSVDPGTIGGEQFF.

CDR3 protein: CASSQVNGETEAFF. The chain links TRBV4-3 to TRBJ1-1. This CDR3 is 14 amino acids long. No DNA accompanies this entry. In germline, CDR1 is LGHNA, CDR2 YSLEER.

This chain connects TRBV6-5 to TRBJ1-5; no DNA is available, so the TRBD1 call from TCRdb remains unchecked. In germline, CDR1 is MNHEY, CDR2 SVGAGI. The CDR3 is 15 residues long. No DNA was logged. The CDR3 sequence is CASSPTRGPNQPQHF.

V gene TRBV5-1 combines with J gene TRBJ2-2; with no DNA, the TCRdb D assignment of TRBD1 cannot be verified. The CDR3 spans 15 residues. No DNA is listed. In germline, CDR1 is SGHRS, CDR2 YFSETQ. CDR3 region: CASSRQGAYTGELFF.

The chain carries TRBV5-1 and TRBJ2-7; TCRdb reports TRBD1, a call that lacks DNA to check it against. Germline V gene data show CDR1 as SGHRS and CDR2 as YFSETQ. The CDR3 runs 16 residues. The protein alone is recorded here. CDR3 protein: CASSWQGDGGRDEQYF.

The V gene is TRBV6-6, the J gene TRBJ1-5; TCRdb gives TRBD1 as the D gene, but with no DNA this cannot be confirmed. Looked up from germline, CDR1 is MNHNY and CDR2 is SVGAGI (reference sequence). CDR3 size: 13 residues. DNA is not on record. This chain's CDR3 is CASGQGNNQPQHF.